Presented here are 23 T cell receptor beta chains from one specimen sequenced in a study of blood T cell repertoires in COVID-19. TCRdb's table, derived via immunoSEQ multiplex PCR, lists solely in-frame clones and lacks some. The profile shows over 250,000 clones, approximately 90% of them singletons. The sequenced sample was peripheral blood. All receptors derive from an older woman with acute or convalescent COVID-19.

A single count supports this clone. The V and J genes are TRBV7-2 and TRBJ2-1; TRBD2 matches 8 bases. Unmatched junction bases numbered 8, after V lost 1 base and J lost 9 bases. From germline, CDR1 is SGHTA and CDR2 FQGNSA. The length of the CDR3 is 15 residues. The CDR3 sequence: CASSLDFSGKGEQFF. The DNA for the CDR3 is TGTGCCAGCAGCTTAGATTTTAGCGGGAAGGGTGAGCAGTTCTTC. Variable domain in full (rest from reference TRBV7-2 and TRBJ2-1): GAGVSQSPSNKVTEKGKDVELRCDPISGHTALYWYRQSLGQGLEFLIYFQGNSAPDKSGLPSDRFSAERTGGSVSTLTIQRTQQEDSAVYLCASSLDFSGKGEQFFGPGTRLTVL.

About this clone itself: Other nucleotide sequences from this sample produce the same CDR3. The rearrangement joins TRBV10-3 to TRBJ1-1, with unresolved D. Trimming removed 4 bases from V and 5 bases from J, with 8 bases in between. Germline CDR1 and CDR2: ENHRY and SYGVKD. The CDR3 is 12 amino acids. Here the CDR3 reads CAISVRGTEAFF. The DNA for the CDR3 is TGTGCCATCAGTGTACGAGGGACTGAAGCTTTCTTT.

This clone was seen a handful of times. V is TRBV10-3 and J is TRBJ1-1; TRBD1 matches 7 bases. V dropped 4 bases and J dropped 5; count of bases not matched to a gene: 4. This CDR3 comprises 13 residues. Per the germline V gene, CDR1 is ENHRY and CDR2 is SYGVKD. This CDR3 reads CAISGRGWTEAFF. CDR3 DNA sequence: TGTGCCATCAGTGGCAGGGGGTGGACTGAAGCTTTCTTT.

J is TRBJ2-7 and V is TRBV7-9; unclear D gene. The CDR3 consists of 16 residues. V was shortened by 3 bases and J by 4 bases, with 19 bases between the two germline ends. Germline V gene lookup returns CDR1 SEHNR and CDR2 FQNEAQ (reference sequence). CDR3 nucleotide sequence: TGTGCCAGCAGCTTCGTGGCAGGCCGAAGTTATTACGAGCAGTACTTC. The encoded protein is CASSFVAGRSYYEQYF.

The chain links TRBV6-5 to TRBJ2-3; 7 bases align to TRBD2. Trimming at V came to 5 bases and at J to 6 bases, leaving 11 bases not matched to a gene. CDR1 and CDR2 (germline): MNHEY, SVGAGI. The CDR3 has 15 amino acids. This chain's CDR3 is CASSTVGEGPDTQYF. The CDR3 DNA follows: TGTGCCAGCAGTACCGTGGGGGAGGGTCCGGATACGCAGTATTTT.

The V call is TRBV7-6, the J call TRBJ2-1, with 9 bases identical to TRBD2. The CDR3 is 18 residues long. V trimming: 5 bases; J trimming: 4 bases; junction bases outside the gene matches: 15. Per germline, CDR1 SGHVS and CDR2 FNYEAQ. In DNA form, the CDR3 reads TGTGCCAGCAGCCCCCTCATGGAGATAGCGGGGGAATACAATGAGCAGTTCTTC. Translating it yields CASSPLMEIAGEYNEQFF.

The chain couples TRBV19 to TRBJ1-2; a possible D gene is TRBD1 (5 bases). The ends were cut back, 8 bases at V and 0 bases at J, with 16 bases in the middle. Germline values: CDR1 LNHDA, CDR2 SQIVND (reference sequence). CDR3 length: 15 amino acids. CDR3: CASRMDGGANYGYTF. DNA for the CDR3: TGTGCCAGTCGAATGGACGGGGGAGCTAACTATGGCTACACCTTC. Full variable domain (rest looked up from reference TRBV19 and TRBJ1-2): DGGITQSPKYLFRKEGQNVTLSCEQNLNHDAMYWYRQDPGQGLRLIYYSQIVNDFQKGDIAEGYSVSREKKESFPLTVTSAQKNPTAFYLCASRMDGGANYGYTFGSGTRLTVV.

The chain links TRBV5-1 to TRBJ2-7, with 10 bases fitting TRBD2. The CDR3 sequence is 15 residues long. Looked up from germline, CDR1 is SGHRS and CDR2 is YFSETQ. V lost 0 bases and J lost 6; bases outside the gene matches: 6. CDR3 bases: TGCGCCAGCAGCTTGGATCTAGCGGGAGACCCCGAGCAGTACTTC. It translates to CASSLDLAGDPEQYF.

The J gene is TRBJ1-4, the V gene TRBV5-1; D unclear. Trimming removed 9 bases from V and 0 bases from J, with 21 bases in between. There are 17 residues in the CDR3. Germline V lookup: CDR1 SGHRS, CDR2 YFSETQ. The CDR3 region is CATSPGSGLATNEKLFF. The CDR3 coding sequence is TGCGCCACCAGTCCGGGCAGCGGTCTTGCAACTAATGAAAAACTGTTTTTT.

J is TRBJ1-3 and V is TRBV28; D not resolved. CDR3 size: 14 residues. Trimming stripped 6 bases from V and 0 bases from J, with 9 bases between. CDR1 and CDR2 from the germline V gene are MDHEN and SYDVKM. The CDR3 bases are TGTGCCAGCAGCCCACTGAACTCTGGAAACACCATATATTTT. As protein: CASSPLNSGNTIYF.

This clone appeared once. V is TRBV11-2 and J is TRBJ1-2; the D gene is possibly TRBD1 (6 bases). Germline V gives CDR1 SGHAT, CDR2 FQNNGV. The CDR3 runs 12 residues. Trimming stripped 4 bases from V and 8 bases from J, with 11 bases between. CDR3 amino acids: CASSSGGLGYTF. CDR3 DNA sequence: TGTGCCAGCAGCTCGGGGGGCTTGGGCTACACCTTC.

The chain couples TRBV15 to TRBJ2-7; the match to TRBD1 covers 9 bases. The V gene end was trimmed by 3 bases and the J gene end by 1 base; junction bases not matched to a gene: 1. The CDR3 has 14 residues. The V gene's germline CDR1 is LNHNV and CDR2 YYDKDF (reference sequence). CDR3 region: CATSRGQGSYEQYF. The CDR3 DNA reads TGTGCCACCAGCAGGGGACAGGGATCCTACGAGCAGTACTTC.

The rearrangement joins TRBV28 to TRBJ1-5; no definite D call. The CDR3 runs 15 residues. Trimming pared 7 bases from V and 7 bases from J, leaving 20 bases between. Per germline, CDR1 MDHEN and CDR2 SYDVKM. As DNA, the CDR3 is TGTGCCAGCATAATGAGTCGAGGGAGTTTCCAGCCCCAGCATTTT. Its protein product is CASIMSRGSFQPQHF.

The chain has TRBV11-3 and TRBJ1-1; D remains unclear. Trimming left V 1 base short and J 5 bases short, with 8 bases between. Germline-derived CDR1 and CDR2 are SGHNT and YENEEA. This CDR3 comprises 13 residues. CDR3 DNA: TGTGCCAGCAGCTTAGGCCCGGAGACTGAAGCTTTCTTT. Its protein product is CASSLGPETEAFF. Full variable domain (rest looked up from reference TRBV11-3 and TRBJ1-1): EAGVVQSPRYKIIEKKQPVAFWCNPISGHNTLYWYLQNLGQGPELLIRYENEEAVDDSQLPKDRFSAERLKGVDSTLKIQPAELGDSAVYLCASSLGPETEAFFGQGTRLTVV.

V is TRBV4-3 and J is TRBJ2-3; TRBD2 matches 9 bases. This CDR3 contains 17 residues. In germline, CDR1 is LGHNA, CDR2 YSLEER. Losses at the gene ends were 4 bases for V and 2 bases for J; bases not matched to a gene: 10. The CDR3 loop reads CASSLWGSGGNTDTQYF. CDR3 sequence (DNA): TGCGCCAGCAGCCTTTGGGGCAGCGGGGGGAACACAGATACGCAGTATTTT.

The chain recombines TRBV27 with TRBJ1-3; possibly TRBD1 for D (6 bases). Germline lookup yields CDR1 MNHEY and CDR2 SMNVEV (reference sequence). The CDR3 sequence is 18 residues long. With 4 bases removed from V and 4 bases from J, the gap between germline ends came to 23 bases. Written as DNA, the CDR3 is TGTGCCAGCAGTTCAAGGTTTACAGGGAAGGTCGAGGGAAACACCATATATTTT. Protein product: CASSSRFTGKVEGNTIYF.

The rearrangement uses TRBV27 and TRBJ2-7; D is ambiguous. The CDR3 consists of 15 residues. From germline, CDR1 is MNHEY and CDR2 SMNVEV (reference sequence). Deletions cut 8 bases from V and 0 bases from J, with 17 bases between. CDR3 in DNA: TGTGCCAGCTCTCATGGGCAGCTATTCTCCTACGAGCAGTACTTC. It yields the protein CASSHGQLFSYEQYF.

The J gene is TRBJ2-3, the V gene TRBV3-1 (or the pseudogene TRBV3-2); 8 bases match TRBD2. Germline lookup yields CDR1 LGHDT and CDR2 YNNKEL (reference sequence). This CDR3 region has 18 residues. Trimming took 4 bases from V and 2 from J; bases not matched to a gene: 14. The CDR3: CASSRRTIAGTSTDTQYF. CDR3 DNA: TGTGCCAGCAGCCGTCGAACAATAGCGGGAACCTCCACAGATACGCAGTATTTT.

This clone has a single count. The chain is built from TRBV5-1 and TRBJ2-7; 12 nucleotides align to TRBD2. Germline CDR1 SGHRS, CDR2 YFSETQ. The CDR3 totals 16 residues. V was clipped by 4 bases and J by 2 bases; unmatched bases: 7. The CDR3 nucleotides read TGCGCCAGCAGCCCTGGACTAGCGGGGAGCACCTACGAGCAGTACTTC. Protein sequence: CASSPGLAGSTYEQYF.

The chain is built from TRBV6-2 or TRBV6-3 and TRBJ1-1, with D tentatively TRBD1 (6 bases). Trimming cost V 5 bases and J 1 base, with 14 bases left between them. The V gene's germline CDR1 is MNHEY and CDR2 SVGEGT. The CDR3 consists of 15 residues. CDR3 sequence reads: CASSTGQKRNTEAFF. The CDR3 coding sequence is TGTGCCAGCAGTACTGGACAGAAGAGGAACACTGAAGCTTTCTTT.

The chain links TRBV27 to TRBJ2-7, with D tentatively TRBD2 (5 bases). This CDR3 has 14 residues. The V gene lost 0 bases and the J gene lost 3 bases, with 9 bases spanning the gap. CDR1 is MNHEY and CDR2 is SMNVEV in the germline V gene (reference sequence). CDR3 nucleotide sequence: TGTGCCAGCAGTTTATCACGAGGGTTCTACGAGCAGTACTTC. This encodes CASSLSRGFYEQYF.

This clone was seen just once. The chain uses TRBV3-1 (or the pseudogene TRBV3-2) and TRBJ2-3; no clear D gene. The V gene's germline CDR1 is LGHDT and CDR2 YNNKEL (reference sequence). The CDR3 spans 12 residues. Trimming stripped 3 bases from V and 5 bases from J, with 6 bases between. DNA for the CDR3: TGTGCCAGCAGCCATGTCGGAGATACGCAGTATTTT. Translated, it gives CASSHVGDTQYF.

The CDR3 coding sequence is TGTGCCAGCAGTGAATGGAGGCAGCCGAGCACAGATACGCAGTATTTT. Translating gives CASSEWRQPSTDTQYF. The chain couples TRBV6-1 to TRBJ2-3; D may be TRBD2 (5 bases). Germline lookup yields CDR1 MNHNS and CDR2 SASEGT. The CDR3 spans 16 residues. V lost 2 bases to trimming and J lost 0 bases, with 12 bases between them.